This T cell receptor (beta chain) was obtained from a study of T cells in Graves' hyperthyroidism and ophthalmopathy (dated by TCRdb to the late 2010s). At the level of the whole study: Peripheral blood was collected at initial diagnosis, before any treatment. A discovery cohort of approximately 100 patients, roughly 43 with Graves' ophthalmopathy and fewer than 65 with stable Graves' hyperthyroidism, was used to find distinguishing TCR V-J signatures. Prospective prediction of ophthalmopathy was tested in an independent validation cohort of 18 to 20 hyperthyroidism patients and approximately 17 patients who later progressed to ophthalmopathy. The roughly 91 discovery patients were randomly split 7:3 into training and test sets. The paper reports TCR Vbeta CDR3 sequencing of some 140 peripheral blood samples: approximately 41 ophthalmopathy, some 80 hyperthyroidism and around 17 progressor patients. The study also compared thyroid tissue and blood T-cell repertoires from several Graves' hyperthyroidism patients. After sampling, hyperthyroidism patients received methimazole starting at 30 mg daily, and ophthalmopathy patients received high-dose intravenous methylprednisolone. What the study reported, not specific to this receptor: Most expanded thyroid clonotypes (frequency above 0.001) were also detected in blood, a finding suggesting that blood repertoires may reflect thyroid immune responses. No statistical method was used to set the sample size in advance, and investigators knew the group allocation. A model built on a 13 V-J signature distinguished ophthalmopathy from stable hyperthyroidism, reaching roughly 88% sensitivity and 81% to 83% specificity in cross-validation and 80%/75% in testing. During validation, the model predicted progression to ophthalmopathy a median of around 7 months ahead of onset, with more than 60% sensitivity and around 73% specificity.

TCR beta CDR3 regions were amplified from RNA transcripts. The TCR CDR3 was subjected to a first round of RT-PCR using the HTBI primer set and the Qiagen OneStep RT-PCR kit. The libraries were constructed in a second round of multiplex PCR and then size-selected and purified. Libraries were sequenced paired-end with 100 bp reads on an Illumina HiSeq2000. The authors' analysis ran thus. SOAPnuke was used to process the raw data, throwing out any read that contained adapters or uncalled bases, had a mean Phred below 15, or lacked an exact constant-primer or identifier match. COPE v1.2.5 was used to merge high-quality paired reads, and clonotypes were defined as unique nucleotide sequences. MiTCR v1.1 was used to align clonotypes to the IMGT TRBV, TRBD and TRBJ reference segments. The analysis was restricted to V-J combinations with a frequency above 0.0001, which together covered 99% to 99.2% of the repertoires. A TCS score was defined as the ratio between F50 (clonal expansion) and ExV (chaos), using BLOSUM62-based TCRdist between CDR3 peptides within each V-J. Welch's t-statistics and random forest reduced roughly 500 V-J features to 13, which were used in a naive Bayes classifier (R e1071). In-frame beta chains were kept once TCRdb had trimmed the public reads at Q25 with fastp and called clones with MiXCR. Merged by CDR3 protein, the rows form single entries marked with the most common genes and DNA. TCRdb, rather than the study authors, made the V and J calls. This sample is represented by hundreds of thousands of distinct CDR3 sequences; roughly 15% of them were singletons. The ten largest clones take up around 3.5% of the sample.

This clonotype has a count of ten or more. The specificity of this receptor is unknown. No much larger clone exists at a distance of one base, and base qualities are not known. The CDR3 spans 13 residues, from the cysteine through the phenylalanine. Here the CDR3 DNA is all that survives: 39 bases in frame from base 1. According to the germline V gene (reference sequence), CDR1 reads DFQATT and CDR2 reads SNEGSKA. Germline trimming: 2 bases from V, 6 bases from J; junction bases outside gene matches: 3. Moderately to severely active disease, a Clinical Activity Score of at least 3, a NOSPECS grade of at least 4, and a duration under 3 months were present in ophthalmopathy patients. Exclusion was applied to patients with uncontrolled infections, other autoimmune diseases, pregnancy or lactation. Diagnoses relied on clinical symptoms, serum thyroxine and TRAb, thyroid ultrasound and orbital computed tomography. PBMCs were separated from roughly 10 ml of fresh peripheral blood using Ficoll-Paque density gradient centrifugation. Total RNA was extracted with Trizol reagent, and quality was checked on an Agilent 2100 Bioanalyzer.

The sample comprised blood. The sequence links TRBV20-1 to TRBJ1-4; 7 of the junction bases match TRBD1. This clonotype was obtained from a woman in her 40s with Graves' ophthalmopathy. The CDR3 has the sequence CSARKGAYEKLFF. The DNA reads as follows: TGCAGTGCTAGAAAGGGGGCTTATGAAAAACTGTTTTTT.